This T cell receptor beta chain was identified during a study of CD8 T cells in Susac syndrome. RNA amounts of roughly 0.45 to 1 ug underwent reverse transcription with random hexamers. Across 54 Vbeta and 13 Jbeta, TCR beta CDR3 was amplified with immunoSEQ multiplex PCR. Each CDR3 protein gets one entry after TCRdb re-called the immunoSEQ multiplex PCR reads with MiXCR. Of approximately 220,000 distinct CDR3 sequences detected, 95% appear once; the ten largest clones hold about 0.08%. CD8+ and CD4+ T cells circulating in blood were sequenced for TCR beta. Negative magnetic isolation gave CD8+ and CD4+ cells; FACS enriched CD8+ TEMRA. Germline values: CDR1 GTSNPN, CDR2 SVGIG (reference sequence). Between the trimmed V and J ends, which lost 4 bases and 4 bases, there was a span of 13 bases. The CDR3 is 13 residues long.

The gene calls are TRBV30 and TRBJ1-1; D is possibly TRBD1 (5 bases). This receptor was obtained from a human donor with multiple sclerosis. The sequencing sample was made of CD4+ T cells from PBMCs. The CDR3 DNA is TGTGCCTGGACCGAGGGGCAGGGCACTGAAGCTTTCTTT. This gives the protein CAWTEGQGTEAFF.